The T cell receptor beta chain described here comes from a study of blood T cell repertoires in COVID-19. Methods used by the authors: Nucleated cell number was recorded as an estimate derived from reference gene primer amplification. The method was immunoSEQ multiplex PCR; TCRdb's version includes in-frame clones alone and lacks a portion of them. V, J and clone size are taken as reported in that table, and D and trimming were inferred from the DNA itself. Altogether about 200,000 clones are present, around 87% being singletons, with the ten largest covering 3%. Trimming removed 5 bases from V and 4 bases from J; junction bases left unmatched: 5. Germline V gene sequence: CDR1 LGHDT, CDR2 YNNKEL (reference sequence). The length of the CDR3 is 14 residues.

Sequenced: peripheral blood. The source of this sequence is a man aged 55 to 69 with acute or convalescent COVID-19. The chain is built from TRBV3-1 (or the pseudogene TRBV3-2) and TRBJ1-2; TRBD1 agrees at 9 bases. This CDR3 reads CASSKGTGSYGYTF. CDR3 in DNA: TGTGCCAGCAGCAAAGGGACAGGGAGCTATGGCTACACCTTC.